One sample yielded the 2 T cell receptor beta chains listed below, sequenced in a study of beta chain features in type 1 diabetes. The whole isolated RNA underwent reverse transcription, so sequencing captured expressed TCRB transcripts. Generated by immunoSEQ multiplex PCR, the TCRdb table keeps only in-frame clones and is missing some. The data show fewer than 900,000 clones, with 17% seen just once and around 0.02% held by the top ten. The sample taken for sequencing was naive CD4+ T cells from blood. The receptors originated from a woman aged 18-29 years in good health.

The sample holds a few counts of this clone. The chain links TRBV15 to TRBJ2-1, with TRBD2 as a possible D gene (6 bases). V was cut by 1 base and J by 6 bases, with 19 bases left in between. Per germline, CDR1 LNHNV and CDR2 YYDKDF (reference sequence). The CDR3 is 17 residues long. DNA of the CDR3: TGTGCCACCAGCAGAGGCTCTAGCGACACCCTGCGCAATGAGCAGTTCTTC. The encoded protein is CATSRGSSDTLRNEQFF.

This clone was picked up a small number of times. This sequence joins TRBV5-6 and TRBJ2-2; 11 positions match TRBD2. CDR1 is SGHDT and CDR2 is YYEEEE in the germline V gene. The ends lost 6 bases at V and 7 bases at J; junction bases unmatched: 17. CDR3 length equals 18 residues. The chain's CDR3 is CASTELAGVLTAFGELFF. The CDR3 coding sequence is TGTGCCAGCACAGAACTAGCGGGAGTTTTGACAGCGTTCGGGGAGCTGTTTTTT.